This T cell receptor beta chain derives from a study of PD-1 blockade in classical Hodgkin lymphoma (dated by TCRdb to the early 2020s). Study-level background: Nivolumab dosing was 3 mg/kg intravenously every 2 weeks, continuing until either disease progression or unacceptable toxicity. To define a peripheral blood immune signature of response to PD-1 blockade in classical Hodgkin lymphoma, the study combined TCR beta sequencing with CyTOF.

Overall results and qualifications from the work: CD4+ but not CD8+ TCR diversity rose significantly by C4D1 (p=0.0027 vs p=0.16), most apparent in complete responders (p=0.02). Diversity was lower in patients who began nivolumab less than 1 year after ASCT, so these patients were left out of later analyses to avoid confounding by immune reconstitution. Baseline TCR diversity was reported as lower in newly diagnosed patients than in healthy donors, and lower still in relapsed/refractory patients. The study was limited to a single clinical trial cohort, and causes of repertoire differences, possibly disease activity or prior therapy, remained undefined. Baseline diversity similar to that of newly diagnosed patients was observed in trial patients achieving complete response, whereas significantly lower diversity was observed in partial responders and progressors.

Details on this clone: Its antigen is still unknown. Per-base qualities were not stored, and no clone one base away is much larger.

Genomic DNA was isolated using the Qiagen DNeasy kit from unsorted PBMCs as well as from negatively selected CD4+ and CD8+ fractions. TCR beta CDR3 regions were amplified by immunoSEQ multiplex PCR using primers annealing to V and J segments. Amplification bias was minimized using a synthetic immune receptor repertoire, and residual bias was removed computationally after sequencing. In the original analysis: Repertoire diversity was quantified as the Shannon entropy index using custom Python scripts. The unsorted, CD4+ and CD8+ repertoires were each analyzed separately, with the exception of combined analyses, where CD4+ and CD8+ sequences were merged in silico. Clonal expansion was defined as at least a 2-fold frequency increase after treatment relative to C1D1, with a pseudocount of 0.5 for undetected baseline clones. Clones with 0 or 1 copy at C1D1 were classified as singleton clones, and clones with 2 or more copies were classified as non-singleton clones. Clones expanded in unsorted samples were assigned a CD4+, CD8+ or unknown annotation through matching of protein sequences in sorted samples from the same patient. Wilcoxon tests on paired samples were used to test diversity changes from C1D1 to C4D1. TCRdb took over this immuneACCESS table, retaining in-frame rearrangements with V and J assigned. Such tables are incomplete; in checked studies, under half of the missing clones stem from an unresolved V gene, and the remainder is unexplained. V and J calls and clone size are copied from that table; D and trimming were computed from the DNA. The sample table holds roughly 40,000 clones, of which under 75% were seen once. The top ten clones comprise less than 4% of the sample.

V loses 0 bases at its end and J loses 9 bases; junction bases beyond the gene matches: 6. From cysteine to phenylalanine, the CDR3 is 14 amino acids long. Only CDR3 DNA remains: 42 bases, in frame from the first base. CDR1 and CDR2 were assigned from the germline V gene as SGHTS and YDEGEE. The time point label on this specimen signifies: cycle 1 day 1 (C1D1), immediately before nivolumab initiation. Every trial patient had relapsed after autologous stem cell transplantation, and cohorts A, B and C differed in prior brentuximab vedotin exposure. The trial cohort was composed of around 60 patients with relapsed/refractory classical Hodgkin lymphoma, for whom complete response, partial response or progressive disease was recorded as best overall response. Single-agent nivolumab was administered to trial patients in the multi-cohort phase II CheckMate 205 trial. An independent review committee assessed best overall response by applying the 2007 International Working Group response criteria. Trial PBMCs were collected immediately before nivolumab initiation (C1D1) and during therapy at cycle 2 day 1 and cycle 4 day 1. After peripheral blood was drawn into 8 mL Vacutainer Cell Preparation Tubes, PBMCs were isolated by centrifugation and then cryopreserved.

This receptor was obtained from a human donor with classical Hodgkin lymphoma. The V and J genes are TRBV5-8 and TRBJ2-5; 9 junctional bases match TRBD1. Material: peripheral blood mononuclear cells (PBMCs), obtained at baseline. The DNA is TGTGCCAGCAGCTTGGCAACCGGGACAGGGTCCCAGTACTTC. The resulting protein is CASSLATGTGSQYF.